This TCR beta chain was found in a study of blood T cell repertoires in COVID-19. Measured with immunoSEQ multiplex PCR; TCRdb has only the in-frame clones, and not every one. The top ten hold 6.2% of the sample, which has some 170,000 clones, approximately 85% seen once. The trim removed 3 bases at V and 5 bases at J, leaving 17 bases unmatched. CDR1 is ENHRY, CDR2 SYGVKD, per germline. CDR3 length: 19 residues. Everyone who took part was roughly 18 to 89 years old, and they came from some 23 US areas. Each participant's cohort was designated according to participant-reported clinical history. Cohort 3 donors were reported recovered after two negative PCRs, clearance, or symptom resolution.

This chain links TRBV10-3 with TRBJ1-1, with 11 bases identical to TRBD1. Sequenced sample: PBMCs or T cells enriched from blood (not recorded which). This TCR was recovered from a man in his forties who had recovered from COVID-19. The CDR3 spells CAISDLAGTGGRDGTEAFF. Here the CDR3 DNA reads TGTGCCATCAGTGATCTAGCTGGGACAGGGGGAAGGGACGGGACTGAAGCTTTCTTT.